The 15 T cell receptor beta chains in this list originate from one sample, sequenced in a study of blood T cell repertoires in COVID-19. Assay used: immunoSEQ multiplex PCR; TCRdb lists only in-frame clones, some missing. Altogether approximately 390,000 clones are present, over 75% being singletons, with the ten largest covering over 2%. The sample comprised peripheral blood. The receptors come from a woman aged 55-70 years with COVID-19, enrolled during active disease.

J is TRBJ1-1 and V is TRBV7-8; 9 bases agree with TRBD1. Germline assignment: CDR1 SGHVS and CDR2 FQNEAQ. V lost 2 bases and J lost 7; bases outside the gene matches: 5. The CDR3 is 14 amino acids. The CDR3 protein is CASSLRDRDFEAFF. The CDR3 DNA is TGTGCCAGCAGCTTAAGGGACAGGGACTTTGAAGCTTTCTTT.

The chain links TRBV5-1 to TRBJ2-7, with 9 bases aligning to TRBD1. CDR3 length: 12 residues. The trim removed 7 bases at V and 5 bases at J, leaving 4 bases unmatched. Germline lookup yields CDR1 SGHRS and CDR2 YFSETQ. The CDR3 DNA is TGCGCCAGCTCAAACAGGGGGCACGAGCAGTACTTC. The encoded protein is CASSNRGHEQYF.

This chain connects TRBV19 to TRBJ2-1; 10 bases align to TRBD2. CDR1 is LNHDA and CDR2 is SQIVND in the germline V gene (reference sequence). The CDR3 is 15 residues long. V lost 2 bases, J lost 7 bases, and 5 bases stayed unmatched. The CDR3 sequence is CASSIILAGFNEQFF. DNA for the CDR3: TGTGCCAGTAGTATAATACTAGCGGGGTTTAATGAGCAGTTCTTC. The variable domain in full, with the rest retrieved from reference TRBV19 and TRBJ2-1, is DGGITQSPKYLFRKEGQNVTLSCEQNLNHDAMYWYRQDPGQGLRLIYYSQIVNDFQKGDIAEGYSVSREKKESFPLTVTSAQKNPTAFYLCASSIILAGFNEQFFGPGTRLTVL.

This clone was recorded many times. The V and J genes are TRBV7-8 and TRBJ1-6; D is uncertain. The CDR3 spans 13 residues. Germline V gene data show CDR1 as SGHVS and CDR2 as FQNEAQ. Trimming removed 1 base from V and 8 bases from J, with 6 bases in between. The CDR3 sequence: CASSLDSYSPLHF. In nucleotides, the CDR3 is TGTGCCAGCAGCTTAGATAGTTATTCACCCCTCCACTTT.

This sequence joins TRBV12-5 and TRBJ1-1, with 9 bases fitting TRBD1. CDR3 length: 14 amino acids. In germline, CDR1 is LGHNT, CDR2 FRNRAP. The V segment lost 5 bases and the J segment 0 bases; nucleotides outside the gene matches: 1. The CDR3 DNA sequence: TGTGCTAGTGGTAGGGACAGGGTGAACACTGAAGCTTTCTTT. Amino acids: CASGRDRVNTEAFF.

The chain couples TRBV10-3 to TRBJ1-5; 7 bases map to TRBD1. The CDR3 runs 15 residues. CDR1 ENHRY and CDR2 SYGVKD come from the germline V gene. V dropped 5 bases and J dropped 6; count of bases not matched to a gene: 10. Here the CDR3 DNA reads TGTGCCATCAGTCCATATGGACAGGCCGGTCAGCCCCAGCATTTT. This sequence encodes CAISPYGQAGQPQHF.

The chain is built from TRBV7-3 and TRBJ1-1; D gene ambiguous. This CDR3 contains 14 residues. CDR1 is SGHTA and CDR2 is FQGTGA in the germline V gene. Trimming pared 5 bases from V and 2 bases from J, leaving 12 bases between. The CDR3: CASSLLGSNTEAFF. The CDR3 nucleotides are TGTGCCAGCAGCCTCTTGGGCAGCAACACTGAAGCTTTCTTT. Full variable domain (remainder filled in from reference TRBV7-3 and TRBJ1-1): GAGVSQTPSNKVTEKGKYVELRCDPISGHTALYWYRQSLGQGPEFLIYFQGTGAADDSGLPNDRFFAVRPEGSVSTLKIQRTERGDSAVYLCASSLLGSNTEAFFGQGTRLTVV.

The chain combines TRBV5-1 with TRBJ2-1; TRBD1 agrees at 10 bases. The CDR3 is 14 residues long. The junction had 4 bases not matched to a gene; V was cut back by 4 bases and J by 6 bases. Per germline, CDR1 SGHRS and CDR2 YFSETQ. DNA of the CDR3: TGCGCCAGCAGCAGGGGACAGGGGTCCAATGAGCAGTTCTTC. It specifies CASSRGQGSNEQFF.

J is TRBJ2-7 and V is TRBV30; perhaps TRBD2 as D (6 bases). V lost 0 bases to trimming and J lost 2 bases, with 11 bases between them. The CDR3 has 14 residues. Germline assignment: CDR1 GTSNPN and CDR2 SVGIG (reference sequence). The DNA of the CDR3 is TGTGCCTGGAGTGTGGGGGGAGGAACCTACGAGCAGTACTTC. Its protein product is CAWSVGGGTYEQYF.

This chain links TRBV9 with TRBJ1-3; D possibly corresponds to TRBD1 (5 bases). The CDR3 sequence is 18 residues long. Germline V CDR1 and CDR2: SGDLS, YYNGEE. V dropped 4 bases and J dropped 1 base, with 21 bases sitting between them. The CDR3: CASSPRGNRTESGNTIYF. For the CDR3, the DNA is TGTGCCAGCAGCCCCCGCGGAAACAGGACGGAATCTGGAAACACCATATATTTT.

The chain carries TRBV7-6 and TRBJ1-6; 8 nucleotides line up with TRBD1. Germline CDR1 SGHVS, CDR2 FNYEAQ. After removal of 5 bases from V and 11 bases from J, the junction contained 17 bases not matched to a gene. The CDR3 totals 17 residues. The CDR3 is CASSGGRQGTFGTPLHF. The CDR3, as DNA: TGTGCCAGCAGCGGAGGGAGACAGGGGACCTTTGGGACACCCCTCCACTTT. The full variable domain, in which reference TRBV7-6 and TRBJ1-6 provide the parts outside the CDR3, is GAGVSQSPRYKVTKRGQDVALRCDPISGHVSLYWYRQALGQGPEFLTYFNYEAQQDKSGLPNDRFSAERPEGSISTLTIQRTEQRDSAMYRCASSGGRQGTFGTPLHFGNGTRLTVT.

Concerning this clone: The same CDR3 is also encoded by other DNA sequences in this sample. The CDR3 spells CASSVDSLGTEAFF. For the CDR3, the DNA is TGTGCCAGCAGCGTAGACAGTCTTGGCACTGAAGCTTTCTTT. The chain is built from TRBV9 and TRBJ1-1; D uncertain. Germline loops: CDR1 SGDLS, CDR2 YYNGEE. The CDR3 spans 14 residues. The ends were cut back, 0 bases at V and 4 bases at J, with 10 bases in the middle.

The V and J genes are TRBV7-9 and TRBJ2-5, with TRBD2 matching over 10 bases. The V segment lost 4 bases and the J segment 2 bases; nucleotides outside the gene matches: 10. Germline V gene data show CDR1 as SEHNR and CDR2 as FQNEAQ (reference sequence). The CDR3 runs 17 residues. The CDR3 nucleotides are TGTGCCAGCAGCTCCCCTCCACTAGCGGGGATACAAGAGACCCAGTACTTC. It encodes CASSSPPLAGIQETQYF.

The chain uses TRBV5-6 and TRBJ2-5; TRBD1 might be the D (5 bases). Germline CDR1 reads SGHDT; CDR2 reads YYEEEE. The CDR3 spans 15 residues. Trimming left V 0 bases short and J 1 base short, with 10 bases between. This CDR3 reads CASSLGRGIQETQYF. The CDR3 DNA sequence: TGTGCCAGCAGCTTGGGTAGGGGAATCCAAGAGACCCAGTACTTC.

J is TRBJ1-6 and V is TRBV29-1, with D tentatively TRBD1 (5 bases). V gave up 6 bases and J gave up 7 bases, with 19 bases separating them. CDR3 length: 15 residues. Germline V gene lookup returns CDR1 SQVTM and CDR2 ANQGSEA. CDR3 region: CSVADTGTSNSPLHF. The CDR3 bases are TGCAGCGTCGCCGACACCGGGACTTCAAATTCACCCCTCCACTTT.